Sequencing of this T cell receptor (beta chain) was carried out in a study of cytomegalovirus exposure and HLA in healthy donors. Comment on this clone: The target antigen is unknown.

The CDR3 loop spans 15 amino acids. V shed 1 base and J 5 bases; nucleotides not matched to a gene: 6. Per germline, CDR1 MGHRA and CDR2 YSYEKL. The study ran its PCR with 60 Vbeta and 13 Jbeta primers. The data were produced by immunoSEQ multiplex PCR, yet TCRdb's version contains in-frame clones alone and is incomplete. The data show roughly 200,000 clones, with over 75% seen just once and around 0.46% held by the top ten. Notes on the study in general: In most subjects, TCR beta sequences reportedly gave accurate predictions of HLA-A and HLA-B alleles.

This receptor was obtained from a woman aged 45-65 years in good health and CMV-seronegative. This chain uses TRBV4-1 with TRBJ1-1, with 8 positions matching TRBD1. Sequencing was done on a sample of PBMCs. CDR3 region: CASSQAYRGRTEAFF. The CDR3 DNA is TGCGCCAGCAGCCAAGCATACAGGGGGAGGACTGAAGCTTTCTTT.